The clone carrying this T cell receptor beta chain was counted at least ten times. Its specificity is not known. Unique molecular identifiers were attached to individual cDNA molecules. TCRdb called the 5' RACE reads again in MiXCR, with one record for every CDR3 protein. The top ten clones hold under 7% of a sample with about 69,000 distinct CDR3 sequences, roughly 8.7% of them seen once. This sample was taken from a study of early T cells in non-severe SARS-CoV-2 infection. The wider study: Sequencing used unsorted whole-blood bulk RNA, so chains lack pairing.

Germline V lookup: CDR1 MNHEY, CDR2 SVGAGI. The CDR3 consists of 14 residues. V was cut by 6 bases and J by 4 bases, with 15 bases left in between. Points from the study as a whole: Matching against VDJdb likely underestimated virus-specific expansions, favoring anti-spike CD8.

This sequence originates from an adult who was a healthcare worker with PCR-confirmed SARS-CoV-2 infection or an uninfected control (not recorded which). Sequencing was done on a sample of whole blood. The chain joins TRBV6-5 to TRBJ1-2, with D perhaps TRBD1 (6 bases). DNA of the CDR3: TGTGCCAGCAGCCCCGCTGACAGGAGCTATGGCTACACCTTC. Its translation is CASSPADRSYGYTF.